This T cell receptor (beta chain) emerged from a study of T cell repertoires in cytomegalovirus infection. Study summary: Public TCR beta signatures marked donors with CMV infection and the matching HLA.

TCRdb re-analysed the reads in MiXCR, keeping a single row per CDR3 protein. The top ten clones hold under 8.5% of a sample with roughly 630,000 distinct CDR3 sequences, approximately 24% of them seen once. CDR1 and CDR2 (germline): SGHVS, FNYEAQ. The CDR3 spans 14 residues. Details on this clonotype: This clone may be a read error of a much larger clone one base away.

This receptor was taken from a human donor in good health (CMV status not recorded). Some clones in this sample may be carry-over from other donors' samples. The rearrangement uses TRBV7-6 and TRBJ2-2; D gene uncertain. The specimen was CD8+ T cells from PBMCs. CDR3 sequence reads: CVSSAGPYTGELFF. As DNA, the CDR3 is TGTGTCAGCAGCGCTGGGCCCTACACCGGGGAGCTGTTTTTT.